These T cell receptor beta chains were read from a single sample in a study of T cells after posttransplantation cyclophosphamide. Profiling relied on immunoSEQ multiplex PCR, and the TCRdb table lists in-frame clones only, not all of them. This sample has tens of thousands of clones, each found more than once. Sample: PBMCs. The receptors derive from a middle-aged man in good health, CMV-negative, and a related stem cell transplant donor. The conserved cysteine and the conserved F or W are not part of the CDR3 here. The order of the fields is CDR3 protein, J gene, D gene, V gene. A D gene is named only where the DNA matches it firmly.

CDR3: ASSGGQGPEAF
J: TRBJ1-1
D: TRBD1
V: TRBV5-6

CDR3: ASSLGGGTSGNGYT
J: TRBJ1-2
D: -
V: TRBV7-9

CDR3: ASSLGLGSARDTQY
J: TRBJ2-3
D: -
V: TRBV11-2

CDR3: ASSLEAGGENTEAF
J: TRBJ1-1
D: TRBD1
V: TRBV7-6

CDR3: ASSTGLASGFEQF
J: TRBJ2-1
D: TRBD2
V: TRBV5-1

CDR3: ASSQDGSGYEQY
J: TRBJ2-7
D: -
V: TRBV14

CDR3: ASSYVRGDYGYT
J: TRBJ1-2
D: TRBD1
V: TRBV6-5

CDR3: ASTGAGGRNEQF
J: TRBJ2-1
D: TRBD2
V: TRBV19

CDR3: ASSWGGQGLHEQF
J: TRBJ2-1
D: TRBD1
V: TRBV5-1

CDR3: ASSPITSGEQF
J: TRBJ2-1
D: -
V: TRBV18

CDR3: ASGLALFSYNEQF
J: TRBJ2-1
D: -
V: TRBV12-5

CDR3: ASSLGLAGTSGKETQY
J: TRBJ2-5
D: TRBD2
V: TRBV7-9

CDR3: ASSPPREGLLTYEQY
J: TRBJ2-7
D: TRBD2
V: TRBV4-1

CDR3: ASSDRRQETQY
J: TRBJ2-5
D: TRBD1
V: TRBV18

CDR3: ASESSSYNEQF
J: TRBJ2-1
D: -
V: TRBV12-5

CDR3: ASSPLSSYNEQF
J: TRBJ2-1
D: -
V: TRBV18

CDR3: ATSRDLQGSSTNEKLF
J: TRBJ1-4
D: TRBD1
V: TRBV15

CDR3: ASRKDRDYGYT
J: TRBJ1-2
D: TRBD1
V: TRBV2

CDR3: SVLGQGGTDTQY
J: TRBJ2-3
D: TRBD1
V: TRBV29-1

CDR3: ASSQDGGRYYGYT
J: TRBJ1-2
D: -
V: TRBV4-3

CDR3: ASSFGDNEQF
J: TRBJ2-1
D: -
V: TRBV27

CDR3: ASGLTGNNSPLH
J: TRBJ1-6
D: -
V: TRBV12-5

CDR3: ASSIGSAGVGEKLF
J: TRBJ1-4
D: -
V: TRBV4-1

CDR3: ASQRSGGASRSTIY
J: TRBJ1-3
D: -
V: TRBV6-6

CDR3: ASSIYTGELF
J: TRBJ2-2
D: -
V: TRBV19

CDR3: SVPGEGGVANYGYT
J: TRBJ1-2
D: -
V: TRBV29-1

CDR3: ASSVAGGVMGAEAF
J: TRBJ1-1
D: -
V: TRBV9

CDR3: ASSLMGTDQGTEAF
J: TRBJ1-1
D: TRBD1
V: TRBV7-3

CDR3: ASSFRAGGDEKLF
J: TRBJ1-4
D: TRBD1
V: TRBV7-2